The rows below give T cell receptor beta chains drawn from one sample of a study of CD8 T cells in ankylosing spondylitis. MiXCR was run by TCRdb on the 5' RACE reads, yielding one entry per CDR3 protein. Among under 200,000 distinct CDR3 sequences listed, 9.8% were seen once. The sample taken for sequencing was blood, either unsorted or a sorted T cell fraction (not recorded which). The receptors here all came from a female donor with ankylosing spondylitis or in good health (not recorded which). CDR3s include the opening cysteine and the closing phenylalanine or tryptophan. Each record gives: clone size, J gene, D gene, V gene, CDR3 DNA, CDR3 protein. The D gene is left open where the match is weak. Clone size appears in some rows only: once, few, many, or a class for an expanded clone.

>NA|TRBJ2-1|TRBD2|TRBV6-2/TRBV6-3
TGTGCCAGCAGCTCTGGACTAGCGGTTAATGAGCAGTTCTTC
CASSSGLAVNEQFF
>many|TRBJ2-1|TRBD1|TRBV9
TGTGCCAGCAGCAAAACCCAGGGGGACCGCTACAATGAGCAGTTCTTC
CASSKTQGDRYNEQFF
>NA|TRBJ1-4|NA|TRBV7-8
TGTGCCAGCACCTCGCTTCGAGGGACTAATGAAAAACTGTTTTTT
CASTSLRGTNEKLFF
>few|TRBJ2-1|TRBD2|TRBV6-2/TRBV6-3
TGTGCCAGCAATCTAGCGGGAGGGAGCAATGAGCAGTTCTTC
CASNLAGGSNEQFF
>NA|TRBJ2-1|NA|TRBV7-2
TGTGCCAGCACTCTGGCTGGGCCCGCCTACAATGAGCAGTTCTTC
CASTLAGPAYNEQFF
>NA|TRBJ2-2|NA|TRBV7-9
TGTGCCAGCAGCTACGACAGACCTACCGGGGAGCTGTTTTTT
CASSYDRPTGELFF
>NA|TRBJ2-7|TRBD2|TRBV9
TGTGCCAGCAGCGTGGCGGGAGAGGAAGAGCAGTACTTC
CASSVAGEEEQYF
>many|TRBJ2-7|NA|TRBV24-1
TGTGCCACCAGTGATTACAGGGTTTCGGGTTGGTACGAGCAGTACTTC
CATSDYRVSGWYEQYF
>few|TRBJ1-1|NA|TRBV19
TGTGCCAGTAGTATAGGTTGGACTGAAGCTTTCTTT
CASSIGWTEAFF
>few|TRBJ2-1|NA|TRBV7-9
TGTGCCACCCTTTTTGGCAATGAGCAGTTCTTC
CATLFGNEQFF
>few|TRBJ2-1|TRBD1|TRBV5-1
TGCGCCAGCAGGGATGGGACAGATTACTACAATGAGCAGTTCTTC
CASRDGTDYYNEQFF
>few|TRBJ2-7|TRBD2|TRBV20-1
TGCAGTGCCCCCCCCACTCTAGCGGGGGATGGGAACGAGCAGTACTTC
CSAPPTLAGDGNEQYF
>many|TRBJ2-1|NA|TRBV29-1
TGCAGCGTGTTTCAGGGAGCGCGGTCCAATGAGCAGTTCTTC
CSVFQGARSNEQFF
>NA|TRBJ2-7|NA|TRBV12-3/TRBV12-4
TGTGCCAGCAAGCGGGCCCTCTCCTACGAGCAGTACTTC
CASKRALSYEQYF
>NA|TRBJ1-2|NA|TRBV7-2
TGTGCCAGCAGTGGTGAGGGGCCCCACGGGGACTATGGCTACACCTTC
CASSGEGPHGDYGYTF
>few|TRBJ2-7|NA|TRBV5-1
TGCGCCAGCAGCTGGGGCGGGGAAGAAACCTACGAGCAGTACTTC
CASSWGGEETYEQYF
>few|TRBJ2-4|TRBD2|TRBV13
TGTGCCAGCAGCCCCCGGGCGAGACAGGCGGGGGGCAAAAACATTCAGTACTTC
CASSPRARQAGGKNIQYF
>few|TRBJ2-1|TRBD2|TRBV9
TGTGCCAGCAGCGTGGGCGGGAGGGCCGATGAGCAGTTCTTC
CASSVGGRADEQFF
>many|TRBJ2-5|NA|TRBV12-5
TGTGCTAGTTCGGGAGCCGGGACAGATTATCGGGGCCAAGAGACCCAGTACTTC
CASSGAGTDYRGQETQYF
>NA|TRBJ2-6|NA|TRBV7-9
TGTGCCAGCAGCCAACAGGGATACGGGGCCAACGTCCTGACTTTC
CASSQQGYGANVLTF
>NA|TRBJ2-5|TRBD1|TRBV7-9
TGTGCCAGCAGCTTGACAGGGGAAGAGACCCAGTACTTC
CASSLTGEETQYF
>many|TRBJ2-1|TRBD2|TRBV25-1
TGTGCCAGCAGCGGACTAGCTAGCAATGAGCAGTTCTTC
CASSGLASNEQFF
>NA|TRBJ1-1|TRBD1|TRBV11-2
TGTGCCAGCAGCTTAGACCGACAGGGGGCTGAAGCTTTCTTT
CASSLDRQGAEAFF
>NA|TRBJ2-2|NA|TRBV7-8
TGTGCCAGCAGCTCCGAAGCCCCCGGGGAGCTGTTTTTT
CASSSEAPGELFF
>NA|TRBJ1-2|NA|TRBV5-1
TGCGCCAGCAGCGAAAGGGTTCAACGACCTAACTATGGCTACACCTTC
CASSERVQRPNYGYTF
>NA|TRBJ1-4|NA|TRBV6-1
TGTGCCAGCTCTCCAGGGAGGGGAGAAAAACTGTTTTTT
CASSPGRGEKLFF
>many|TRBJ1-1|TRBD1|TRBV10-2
TGCGCCAGCAGCCCCGACAGGGGTCTGAACACTGAAGCTTTCTTT
CASSPDRGLNTEAFF